A selection of T cell receptor beta chains follows, all from one sample in a study of cytomegalovirus exposure and HLA in healthy donors. Profiling relied on immunoSEQ multiplex PCR, and the TCRdb table lists in-frame clones only, not all of them. Seen here are roughly 98,000 clones, more than 75% observed once, and the top ten hold 6.3%. Source material: PBMCs. The receptors stem from a man aged 18 to 29 in good health and CMV-seropositive. Each CDR3 is given with its conserved first and last residue. The order of the fields is J gene, V gene, CDR3 protein.

j_gene: TRBJ1-5; v_gene: TRBV27; CDR3aa: CASSLSGQNNQPQHF
j_gene: TRBJ2-7; v_gene: TRBV19; CDR3aa: CASSIVTGVAYEQYF
j_gene: TRBJ2-1; v_gene: TRBV6-5; CDR3aa: CASSASTSGYNEQFF
j_gene: TRBJ2-1; v_gene: TRBV5-1; CDR3aa: CASSISGTSYNEQFF
j_gene: TRBJ2-2; v_gene: TRBV19; CDR3aa: CASIGTPNTGELFF
j_gene: TRBJ1-4; v_gene: TRBV2; CDR3aa: CASSYTRGTGGSEKLFF
j_gene: TRBJ1-1; v_gene: TRBV29-1; CDR3aa: CSVDTGKTEAFF
j_gene: TRBJ1-6; v_gene: TRBV5-6; CDR3aa: CASSTGTGVYSPLHF
j_gene: TRBJ1-1; v_gene: TRBV7-9; CDR3aa: CASSLGGLSTEAFF
j_gene: TRBJ2-1; v_gene: TRBV20-1; CDR3aa: CSASARGVWFF
j_gene: TRBJ2-4; v_gene: TRBV27; CDR3aa: CASSSRDIQYF
j_gene: TRBJ1-2; v_gene: TRBV14; CDR3aa: CASSQIREGGYTF
j_gene: TRBJ2-3; v_gene: TRBV12-5; CDR3aa: CASGPQRRAGIDTQYF
j_gene: TRBJ2-2; v_gene: TRBV27; CDR3aa: CASSLLGRGPTGELFF
j_gene: TRBJ2-1; v_gene: TRBV7-3; CDR3aa: CASSALGLAGRGEQFF
j_gene: TRBJ2-1; v_gene: TRBV7-2; CDR3aa: CASSLAHSRNEQFF
j_gene: TRBJ2-3; v_gene: TRBV5-4; CDR3aa: CASRTRGGDTQYF
j_gene: TRBJ2-7; v_gene: TRBV10-3; CDR3aa: CAISVTGQASYEQYF
j_gene: TRBJ1-1; v_gene: TRBV7-3; CDR3aa: CASSLNPGMNTEAFF
j_gene: TRBJ2-6; v_gene: TRBV19; CDR3aa: CASRTPSGTGANVLTF
j_gene: TRBJ1-1; v_gene: TRBV5-8; CDR3aa: CASSGNRGITEAFF
j_gene: TRBJ2-7; v_gene: TRBV28; CDR3aa: CASRDSGGSSYEQYF
j_gene: TRBJ2-1; v_gene: TRBV9; CDR3aa: CASSVGMSSYNEQFF
j_gene: TRBJ1-6; v_gene: TRBV15; CDR3aa: CATSRDTISSYNSPLHF
j_gene: TRBJ1-2; v_gene: TRBV5-5; CDR3aa: CASSSEGQGLIDTF
j_gene: TRBJ2-2; v_gene: TRBV7-6; CDR3aa: CASSPGSGVWRDTGELFF
j_gene: TRBJ2-1; v_gene: TRBV6-1; CDR3aa: CATRTSGGNEQFF
j_gene: TRBJ2-7; v_gene: TRBV7-3; CDR3aa: CASSSSGVAGGEQYF
j_gene: TRBJ2-7; v_gene: TRBV2; CDR3aa: CASGKDRAGDEQYF
j_gene: TRBJ1-1; v_gene: TRBV5-1; CDR3aa: CASSQLGANTEAFF
j_gene: TRBJ2-3; v_gene: TRBV5-6; CDR3aa: CASSLAVGAPDTQYF
j_gene: TRBJ1-6; v_gene: TRBV7-8; CDR3aa: CASSPDRVNSPLHF
j_gene: TRBJ2-5; v_gene: TRBV5-5; CDR3aa: CASSLWQELYQETQYF
j_gene: TRBJ2-7; v_gene: TRBV7-3; CDR3aa: CASSPHPRGLAGGDNYEQYF
j_gene: TRBJ2-5; v_gene: TRBV2; CDR3aa: CASTGTGVKETQYF
j_gene: TRBJ2-7; v_gene: TRBV7-9; CDR3aa: CASSGYSGRRNEQYF
j_gene: TRBJ1-2; v_gene: TRBV5-4; CDR3aa: CASSLRTGVNYGYTF
j_gene: TRBJ1-1; v_gene: TRBV27; CDR3aa: CASSHKQGNTEAFF
j_gene: TRBJ2-2; v_gene: TRBV28; CDR3aa: CASSLRQDGTGELFF
j_gene: TRBJ2-7; v_gene: TRBV10-3; CDR3aa: CAISGGIEQYF
j_gene: TRBJ2-3; v_gene: TRBV19; CDR3aa: CASSTTSGGTDTQYF
j_gene: TRBJ1-1; v_gene: TRBV12-5; CDR3aa: CASGFFQGVGDTEAFF
j_gene: TRBJ2-1; v_gene: TRBV19; CDR3aa: CASSIRTGGYNEQFF
j_gene: TRBJ2-1; v_gene: TRBV18; CDR3aa: CASSPPIGQPNEQFF
j_gene: TRBJ2-5; v_gene: TRBV7-6; CDR3aa: CASSLVTEQETQYF
j_gene: TRBJ2-7; v_gene: TRBV12-5; CDR3aa: CASGPTFEADEQYF
j_gene: TRBJ2-1; v_gene: TRBV29-1; CDR3aa: CSVDCTASGPTGPYNEQFF
j_gene: TRBJ2-1; v_gene: TRBV11-3; CDR3aa: CASSFSPTIDNEQFF
j_gene: TRBJ2-7; v_gene: TRBV9; CDR3aa: CASSVGGGTHEQYF
j_gene: TRBJ2-7; v_gene: TRBV28; CDR3aa: CASSYLAGGAYEQYF
j_gene: TRBJ1-1; v_gene: TRBV5-6; CDR3aa: CASSGLAGGAVETEAFF
j_gene: TRBJ1-6; v_gene: TRBV19; CDR3aa: CASSGTGESPLHF
j_gene: TRBJ2-7; v_gene: TRBV7-2; CDR3aa: CASSRGLHEQYF
j_gene: TRBJ1-4; v_gene: TRBV6-5; CDR3aa: CASSRTQGAYEKLFF
j_gene: TRBJ2-1; v_gene: TRBV19; CDR3aa: CASRTQAGGPDNEQFF
j_gene: TRBJ2-7; v_gene: TRBV19; CDR3aa: CASSMPGTGRYEQYF
j_gene: TRBJ1-4; v_gene: TRBV6-1; CDR3aa: CASSVINARGEKLFF
j_gene: TRBJ2-7; v_gene: TRBV12-5; CDR3aa: CASGLPFSSYEQYF
j_gene: TRBJ2-7; v_gene: TRBV5-4; CDR3aa: CASSLDPGGPNEQYF